Below, 3 T cell receptor beta chains from the same sample are listed, as sequenced in a study of CD8 T cells in Susac syndrome. After extraction with the RNeasy kit, about 0.45 to 1 ug of the RNA was reverse transcribed using random hexamers. Each CDR3 protein is one row after TCRdb ran MiXCR on the immunoSEQ multiplex PCR reads. Of approximately 180,000 distinct CDR3 sequences in the sample, approximately 96% were seen once. Sequencing input: CD4+ T cells from PBMCs. The receptors were sampled from a human donor with multiple sclerosis.

The rearrangement joins TRBV7-2 to TRBJ2-5; a weak D match, TRBD2 (5 bases). The germline gives CDR1 SGHTA, CDR2 FQGNSA. The length of the CDR3 is 13 residues. V lost 5 bases, J lost 5 bases, and 12 bases lay in between. CDR3 nucleotides: TGTGCCAGCAGCAAGGCGGGTTTCGAGACCCAGTACTTC. Translation gives CASSKAGFETQYF.

This clonotype showed up just once. The V and J genes are TRBV12-3 or TRBV12-4 and TRBJ1-2; the D is unclear. Trimming shortened V by 6 bases and J by 4 bases, and 12 bases separated the two germline ends. This CDR3 comprises 13 residues. The CDR3 DNA reads as TGTGCCAGCAGGGTCCCCAACCGCTATGGCTACACCTTC. It encodes CASRVPNRYGYTF.

The chain combines TRBV6-5 with TRBJ1-6; unclear D gene. The CDR3 has 15 residues. Trimming removed 8 bases from V and 6 bases from J, with 17 bases in between. CDR1 and CDR2 from the germline V gene are MNHEY and SVGAGI. The CDR3 protein is CASSPRARSNSPLHF. The CDR3 DNA follows: TGTGCCAGCTCCCCAAGGGCCCGGTCTAATTCACCCCTCCACTTT.